The present TCR beta chain was sequenced within a study of breast tumors, draining lymph nodes, adjacent tissues. The V end lost 1 base, the J end lost 4 bases, and 5 bases lay between the germline ends. CDR3 length equals 13 residues. The germline gives CDR1 SEHNR, CDR2 FQNEAQ (reference sequence). TCRdb used MiXCR to reprocess the multiplex PCR reads, holding one entry per CDR3 protein. The sample holds about 200,000 distinct CDR3 sequences, around 33% seen once. Axillary draining lymph nodes of breast cancer patients supplied the node samples. This clonotype was recorded many times. Its antigen is unidentified. General study results and limits: Tumor T cell lymph node origin was a supported hypothesis, not proven. Tumor repertoires ranked between lymph nodes and nontumor tissue in diversity, with V and J gene preferences. Data fit most tumor T cells coming from lymph node, expanding in tumor.

This sequence was found in a female donor with breast cancer. Some clones in this sample may be carry-over from other donors' samples. Sequencing used axillary lymph node tissue. The rearrangement links TRBV7-9 to TRBJ1-3; D is possibly TRBD1 (5 bases). CDR3 loop: CASSLGQGNTIYF. The CDR3 bases are TGTGCCAGCAGCTTAGGACAGGGAAACACCATATATTTT.